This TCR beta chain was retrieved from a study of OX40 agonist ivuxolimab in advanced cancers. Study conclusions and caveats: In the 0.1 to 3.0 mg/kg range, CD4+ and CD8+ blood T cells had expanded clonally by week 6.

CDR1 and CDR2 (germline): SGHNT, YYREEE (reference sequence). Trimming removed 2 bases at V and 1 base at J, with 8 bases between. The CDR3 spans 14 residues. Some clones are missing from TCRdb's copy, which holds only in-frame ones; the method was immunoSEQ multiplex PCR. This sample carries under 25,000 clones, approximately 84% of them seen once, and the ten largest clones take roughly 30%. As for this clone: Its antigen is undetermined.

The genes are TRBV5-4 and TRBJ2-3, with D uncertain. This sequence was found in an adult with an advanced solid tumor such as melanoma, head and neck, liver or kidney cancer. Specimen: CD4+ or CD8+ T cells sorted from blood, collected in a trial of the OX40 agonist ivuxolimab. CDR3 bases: TGTGCCAGCAGCTTAGCCGGCCGCACAGATACGCAGTATTTT. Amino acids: CASSLAGRTDTQYF.